This passage covers 11 T cell receptor beta chains from one sample sequenced in a study of Tregs in tolerant kidney transplant recipients. Assay: immunoSEQ multiplex PCR; the TCRdb copy retains only in-frame clones and omits some. This table has approximately 75,000 clones, about 91% appearing once. The material sequenced was Tregs from blood, taken before the transplant. These receptors all stem from a human donor who received a combined kidney and bone marrow transplant.

This chain joins TRBV5-1 and TRBJ2-7; 7 positions match TRBD2. This CDR3 contains 16 residues. Losses at the gene ends were 0 bases for V and 3 bases for J; bases not matched to a gene: 9. CDR1 is SGHRS, CDR2 YFSETQ, per germline. CDR3 in amino acids: CASSLDERELLYEQYF. In DNA form, the CDR3 reads TGCGCCAGCAGCTTGGATGAGCGGGAACTCCTCTACGAGCAGTACTTC.

The chain has TRBV9 and TRBJ1-5; perhaps TRBD1 as D (6 bases). This CDR3 is 13 amino acids long. The V end was cut by 0 bases, the J end by 5 bases, with 6 bases between. The V gene's germline CDR1 is SGDLS and CDR2 YYNGEE. CDR3 nucleotide sequence: TGTGCCAGCAGCGTAGAGGGGGATCAGCCCCAGCATTTT. Translation: CASSVEGDQPQHF.

The chain has TRBV7-2 and TRBJ1-4, with D tentatively TRBD1 (5 bases). Trimming shortened V by 1 base and J by 2 bases, and 8 bases separated the two germline ends. The CDR3 totals 15 residues. From germline, CDR1 is SGHTA and CDR2 FQGNSA. CDR3 sequence reads: CASSLGGRTNEKLFF. For the CDR3, the DNA is TGTGCCAGCAGCTTAGGGGGCCGGACTAATGAAAAACTGTTTTTT.

The chain combines TRBV30 with TRBJ2-3; D may be TRBD2 (6 bases). Trimming took 0 bases from V and 7 from J, leaving 14 bases between them. Per the germline V gene, CDR1 is GTSNPN and CDR2 is SVGIG (reference sequence). The CDR3 is made up of 14 amino acids. Here the CDR3 reads CAWSVGGPSNTQYF. DNA for the CDR3: TGTGCCTGGAGTGTCGGAGGGCCTTCAAATACGCAGTATTTT. The complete variable domain, with remaining parts taken from reference TRBV30 and TRBJ2-3, reads SQTIHQWPATLVQPVGSPLSLECTVEGTSNPNLYWYRQAAGRGLQLLFYSVGIGQISSEVPQNLSASRPQDRQFILSSKKLLLSDSGFYLCAWSVGGPSNTQYFGPGTRLTVL.

This chain connects TRBV13 to TRBJ2-3; TRBD1 might be the D (8 bases). Germline lookup yields CDR1 PRHDT and CDR2 FYEKMQ (reference sequence). The V gene lost 5 bases and the J gene lost 11 bases, with 32 bases spanning the gap. This CDR3 contains 18 residues. The CDR3: CASSVSNRGASGLGWQYF. DNA for the CDR3: TGTGCCAGCAGCGTGAGCAACAGGGGGGCTAGCGGCCTCGGGTGGCAGTATTTT.

This chain connects TRBV4-1 to TRBJ2-7, with 7 nucleotides matching TRBD1. J gave up 2 bases and V 4 bases, and 11 bases lay outside the gene matches. In germline, CDR1 is MGHRA, CDR2 YSYEKL. The CDR3 totals 16 residues. The CDR3, as DNA: TGCGCCAGCAGCCTCAGACCCGGGACAGCGACCTACGAGCAGTACTTC. Amino acid sequence: CASSLRPGTATYEQYF.

This sequence joins TRBV28 and TRBJ2-7; D not resolved. V was cut by 4 bases and J by 3 bases, with 7 bases left in between. The CDR3 extends over 12 amino acids. Per the germline V gene, CDR1 is MDHEN and CDR2 is SYDVKM. CDR3 DNA sequence: TGTGCCAGCAGTTCGGAGATCTACGAGCAGTACTTC. It translates to CASSSEIYEQYF.

The chain recombines TRBV7-9 with TRBJ2-3, with TRBD2 identical over 8 bases. Germline CDR1 reads SEHNR; CDR2 reads FQNEAQ (reference sequence). CDR3 length: 17 residues. The V gene end was trimmed by 8 bases and the J gene end by 3 bases; junction bases not matched to a gene: 16. For the CDR3, the DNA is TGTGCCAGCCAATCGGGGGGCGCGGGAGGAGGAACAGATACGCAGTATTTT. It translates to CASQSGGAGGGTDTQYF. Together with reference TRBV7-9 and TRBJ2-3, the CDR3 gives the full variable domain: DTGVSQNPRHKITKRGQNVTFRCDPISEHNRLYWYRQTLGQGPEFLTYFQNEAQLEKSRLLSDRFSAERPKGSFSTLEIQRTEQGDSAMYLCASQSGGAGGGTDTQYFGPGTRLTVL.

This clone was detected once. The gene calls are TRBV27 and TRBJ2-7, with TRBD2 matching over 7 bases. The CDR3 extends over 15 amino acids. In germline, CDR1 is MNHEY, CDR2 SMNVEV (reference sequence). V lost 2 bases, J lost 4 bases, and 8 bases stayed unmatched. The CDR3 DNA follows: TGTGCCAGCAGTTTAAACCTCGGGAGGATATACGAGCAGTACTTC. Amino acids: CASSLNLGRIYEQYF.

CDR3 sequence (DNA): TGTGCCAGCAGCCCGCGGACAGGGGCCTTTAGTGGGGCCAACGTCCTGACTTTC. Translation gives CASSPRTGAFSGANVLTF. The chain carries TRBV7-2 and TRBJ2-6; 9 positions agree with TRBD1. The CDR3 runs 18 residues. Germline CDR1 and CDR2: SGHTA and FQGNSA. The ends lost 5 bases at V and 3 bases at J; junction bases unmatched: 11. Using reference TRBV7-2 and TRBJ2-6 for the parts outside the CDR3, the full variable domain is GAGVSQSPSNKVTEKGKDVELRCDPISGHTALYWYRQSLGQGLEFLIYFQGNSAPDKSGLPSDRFSAERTGGSVSTLTIQRTQQEDSAVYLCASSPRTGAFSGANVLTFGAGSRLTVL.

The V and J genes are TRBV28 and TRBJ2-3; 9 nucleotides match TRBD2. Germline V lookup: CDR1 MDHEN, CDR2 SYDVKM. The CDR3 has 15 amino acids. J lost 4 bases, V lost 3 bases, and 5 bases had no gene match. DNA for the CDR3: TGTGCCAGCAGTTTGTCGGGACTAGCCTCAGATACGCAGTATTTT. Its translation: CASSLSGLASDTQYF.